This TCR beta chain appears in the sequencing data of a study of blood T cell repertoires in COVID-19. Study-level information: There were acute and convalescent COVID-19 samples, and they came from the United States, Italy and Spain. Sources were T cells, B-cell-depleted T cells, or PBMCs; the material itself was cDNA or gDNA.

Authors' processing steps: From reference gene primer amplification, estimates of nucleated cell counts were derived. The repertoire was sequenced with immunoSEQ multiplex PCR; TCRdb's copy has only in-frame clones and lacks some. D and trimming come from the DNA, and the V and J calls and clone size come from that table. The table lists approximately 320,000 clones, 65% to 90% of them singletons, with about 7% in the top ten. Trimming removed 2 bases from V and 7 bases from J, with 12 bases in between. The CDR3 spans 13 residues. Germline CDR1 is GTSNPN and CDR2 is SVGIG (reference sequence). This clonotype was obtained from a human donor in a cohort sampled during active COVID-19. The V and J genes are TRBV30 and TRBJ1-5; D remains unclear. The sequencing input was peripheral blood. In DNA form, the CDR3 reads TGTGCCTGGAGTCACGGGAAGGAGCAGCCCCAGCATTTT. Its translation is CAWSHGKEQPQHF.